This T cell receptor (beta chain) emerged from a study of cytomegalovirus exposure and HLA in healthy donors. This CDR3 has 16 residues. Looked up from germline, CDR1 is MGHRA and CDR2 is YSYEKL. With 1 base removed from V and 4 bases from J, the gap between germline ends came to 16 bases. The primer mix had 60 Vbeta and 13 Jbeta primers. Only in-frame clones appear in the TCRdb table, and some are missing; sequencing was by immunoSEQ multiplex PCR. Of around 200,000 clones in the sample, 77% were seen once. The J gene is TRBJ1-2, the V gene TRBV4-1; TRBD1 is a possible D gene (5 bases). The TCR was taken from a woman aged 55-69 years in good health and CMV-seropositive. The sample taken for sequencing was PBMCs. CDR3 amino acids: CASSQGTIRELYGYTF. For the CDR3, the DNA is TGCGCCAGCAGCCAAGGGACCATCAGGGAACTCTATGGCTACACCTTC.